The entry below gives a single T cell receptor (beta chain) sequence along with its context. The data are from a study of T-cell memory formation after mild COVID-19. One entry per CDR3 protein, called by TCRdb with MiXCR from the 5' RACE reads. In the table there are hundreds of thousands of distinct CDR3 sequences, 20% to 25% of which are singletons. Germline V gene sequence: CDR1 LGHNA, CDR2 YNFKEQ. The V and J ends lost 4 bases and 1 base, in that order; junction bases with no gene match: 8. This CDR3 has 17 residues. The sequence was collected from an adult woman who had mild COVID-19 (a few samples of this study predate the infection). Cell type and time point are not known. The chain employs TRBV4-2 and TRBJ1-2, with 11 bases that match TRBD1. Sequenced: PBMCs or a T cell subset sorted from them (not recorded which). The DNA for the CDR3 is TGTGCCAGCAGCCTCACGGGACAGGGGGTGGATAACTATGGCTACACCTTC. Translated, it gives CASSLTGQGVDNYGYTF.